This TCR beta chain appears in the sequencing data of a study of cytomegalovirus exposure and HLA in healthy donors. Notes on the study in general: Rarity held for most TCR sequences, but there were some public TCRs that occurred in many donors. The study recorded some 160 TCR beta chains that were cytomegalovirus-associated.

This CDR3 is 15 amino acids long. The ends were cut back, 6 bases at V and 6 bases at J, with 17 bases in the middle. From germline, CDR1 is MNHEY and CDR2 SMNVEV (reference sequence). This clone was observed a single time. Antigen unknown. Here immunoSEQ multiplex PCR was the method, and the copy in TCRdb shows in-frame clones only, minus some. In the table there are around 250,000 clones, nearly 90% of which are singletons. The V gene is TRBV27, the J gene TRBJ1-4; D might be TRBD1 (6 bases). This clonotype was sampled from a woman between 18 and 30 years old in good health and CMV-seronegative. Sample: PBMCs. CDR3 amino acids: CASSTTGTRDEKLFF. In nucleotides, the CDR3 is TGTGCCAGCAGCACAACAGGGACTAGGGATGAAAAACTGTTTTTT.